Shown below are 18 T cell receptor delta chains from a single sample sequenced in a study of gamma-delta chains in newborns, infants, children. TCRdb re-called clones from the reads via CATT. This table has some 1,600 delta-chain clones, around 1.1% appearing once. Sequencing was performed on blood. These receptors were obtained from a child who was a newborn, infant or young child, either healthy, febrile or measles-vaccinated (not recorded which).

This clone was found a few times. The protein TCRdb lists belongs to a much larger clone and differs from this DNA's translation at residue 12, which points to a read error; the protein shown is made from the DNA. V usage is TRDV2 and J usage is TRDJ1; no clear D. The CDR3 runs 16 residues. CDR1 and CDR2 (germline): GEAIGNYY, EKD. The CDR3, as DNA: TGTGCCTGTGACCAAGTTAGCCGGACGGACACCAATAAACTCATCTTT. Its translation: CACDQVSRTDTNKLIF.

This clone was recorded many times. This DNA's translation differs at residue 12 from TCRdb's protein, which comes from a much larger clone; a read error is likely, and the protein shown is translated from the DNA. The J gene is TRDJ3, the V gene TRDV2, with TRDD3 matching 9 bases. The CDR3 contains 18 residues. Germline V CDR1 and CDR2: GEAIGNYY, EKD. Here the CDR3 DNA reads TGTGCCTGTGACACGTACTGGGGGAGCTCCTGGGGCACCCGACAGATGTTTTTC. It yields the protein CACDTYWGSSWGTRQMFF.

This clone showed up just a few times. The TCRdb protein comes from a much larger clone and disagrees with this DNA's translation at residue 10, likely due to a read error; the protein given here is derived from the DNA. The rearrangement uses TRDV2 and TRDJ1; D uncertain. CDR1 is GEAIGNYY, CDR2 EKD, per germline. There are 13 residues in the CDR3. CDR3 nucleotide sequence: TGTGCCTGTGATCGATTAGGCTCCGATAACCTCATCTTT. Translation gives CACDRLGSDNLIF.

Of note for this clone: Given a far larger clone just one base away, this is likely a sequencing read error. This same CDR3 is encoded by further DNA sequences in the sample. The chain combines TRDV2 with TRDJ1, with a tentative D call TRDD3 (7 bases). Germline CDR1 GEAIGNYY, CDR2 EKD. CDR3 length: 19 residues. Here the CDR3 DNA reads TGTGCCTGTGACACCTATCTCGAGTACTGGGGAATAGTGAGCGATAAACCCATCTTT. Its translation: CACDTYLEYWGIVSDKPIF.

Comment on this clone: The protein TCRdb lists belongs to a much larger clone and differs from this DNA's translation at residue 6, which points to a read error; the protein shown is made from the DNA. Here the CDR3 reads CACDQDSRTDTDKLIF. CDR3 DNA sequence: TGTGCCTGTGACCAAGATAGCCGGACGGACACCGATAAACTCATCTTT. The chain is built from TRDV2 and TRDJ1, with D unresolved. The V and J ends lost 3 bases and 0 bases respectively, with 16 bases between them. From germline, CDR1 is GEAIGNYY and CDR2 EKD. The CDR3 extends over 16 amino acids.

Details on this clone: The TCRdb protein comes from a much larger clone and disagrees with this DNA's translation at residues 4 and 16, likely due to a read error; the protein given here is derived from the DNA. V gene TRDV2 combines with J gene TRDJ3; D might be TRDD3 (5 bases). CDR3 length equals 18 residues. From germline, CDR1 is GEAIGNYY and CDR2 EKD. CDR3 residues: CACGTVMGRSWDTRQIFF. As DNA, the CDR3 is TGTGCCTGTGGCACCGTGATGGGGAGATCCTGGGACACCCGACAGATATTTTTC.

As for this clone: It differs at one base from a far larger clone, so likely a read error. Other nucleotide sequences from this sample produce the same CDR3. CDR3 in amino acids: CACDTVDWGSPRQEDKLIF. CDR3 bases: TGTGCCTGTGACACCGTCGACTGGGGGAGCCCAAGACAAGAGGATAAGCTCATCTTT. This rearrangement joins TRDV2 to TRDJ1; 9 bases agree with TRDD3. Germline assignment: CDR1 GEAIGNYY and CDR2 EKD. The CDR3 totals 19 residues.

With respect to this clone: TCRdb's protein for this DNA is that of a much larger clone and differs from the translation at residue 15, likely a read error; the protein shown is the DNA translation. The rearrangement uses TRDV2 and TRDJ3; 8 bases fit TRDD3. CDR3 length: 19 amino acids. CDR1 and CDR2 (germline): GEAIGNYY, EKD. This chain's CDR3 is CACDTAGDSGSWDTPQMFF. The CDR3 bases are TGTGCCTGTGACACCGCGGGGGATAGTGGGTCCTGGGACACCCCACAGATGTTTTTC.

Ten or more counts support this clone. A far larger clone is a single base away, which makes a read error likely. Other nucleotide sequences in the sample specify the same CDR3. V is TRDV2 and J is TRDJ3, with D possibly matching TRDD3 (6 bases). Per germline, CDR1 GEAIGNYY and CDR2 EKD. The CDR3 is 17 amino acids. CDR3 DNA sequence: TGTGCCTGTGACACCGTACTGGGCTCCTGGGACACCCGGCAGATGTTTTTC. Its translation: CACDTVLGSWDTRQMFF.

This clone was picked up a small number of times. Translating this DNA gives a protein that differs at residue 12 from the TCRdb one, which belongs to a much larger clone; a read error is likely, and the protein shown is this translation. The chain carries TRDV2 and TRDJ1; TRDD3 agrees at 11 bases. This CDR3 comprises 15 residues. Germline V gene lookup returns CDR1 GEAIGNYY and CDR2 EKD. This chain's CDR3 is CACDGLGDNTDELIF. CDR3 bases: TGTGCCTGTGATGGACTGGGGGATAACACCGATGAACTCATCTTT.

In the case of this clone: The TCRdb protein comes from a much larger clone and disagrees with this DNA's translation at residue 5, likely due to a read error; the protein given here is derived from the DNA. This chain joins TRDV2 and TRDJ3, with a weak D call TRDD3 (5 bases). The CDR3 runs 18 residues. The V end was cut by 2 bases, the J end by 1 base, with 14 bases between. Germline-derived CDR1 and CDR2 are GEAIGNYY and EKD. For the CDR3, the DNA is TGTGCCTGTGACAGCGTGATGGGGAGATCCTGGGACACCCGACAGATGTTTTTC. Translation: CACDSVMGRSWDTRQMFF.

As for this clone: The protein in TCRdb stems from a much larger clone and differs at residue 11 from this DNA's translation, likely a read error; here the protein is translated from the DNA. Other DNA sequences within the sample encode an identical CDR3. The chain couples TRDV2 to TRDJ3, with 10 bases fitting TRDD3. Germline loops: CDR1 GEAIGNYY, CDR2 EKD. The CDR3 extends over 18 amino acids. CDR3 DNA sequence: TGTGCCTGTGACACCGTGGGGGATACCTCCAGGGACACCCGACAGATGTTTTTC. It is translated as CACDTVGDTSRDTRQMFF.

This clone is categorized as medium-sized (0.01 to 0.1%). TCRdb lists the protein of a much larger clone for this DNA, which differs at residue 12, so this is likely a read error; the protein given here is translated from the DNA itself. The chain uses TRDV2 and TRDJ1; no firm D call. This CDR3 contains 13 residues. Germline V lookup: CDR1 GEAIGNYY, CDR2 EKD. The CDR3 DNA reads as TGTGCCTGTGATCGATTAGGCTCCGATAAACTCACCTTT. Translated, it gives CACDRLGSDKLTF.

Of note for this clone: One base separates it from a far larger clone, so it is likely a read error. Other DNA sequences in the same sample also yield this CDR3. This chain uses TRDV2 with TRDJ1, with 9 bases lining up with TRDD3. Germline loops: CDR1 GEAIGNYY, CDR2 EKD. The ends lost 0 bases at V and 5 bases at J; junction bases unmatched: 18. The CDR3 runs to 19 residues. The chain's CDR3 is CACDTVDWGSPRQEDKLIF. CDR3 coding DNA: TGTGCCTGTGACACCGTCGACTGGGGGAGCCCGAGACAAGAGGATAAACTCATCTTT.

For this clone: The TCRdb protein comes from a much larger clone and disagrees with this DNA's translation at residue 8, likely due to a read error; the protein given here is derived from the DNA. The chain is built from TRDV2 and TRDJ1; no definite D call. Germline loops: CDR1 GEAIGNYY, CDR2 EKD. V gave up 3 bases and J gave up 0 bases, with 22 bases separating them. The CDR3 is 18 amino acids. DNA for the CDR3: TGTGCCTGTGACCCCGTGGGCAGGTCGGAAGGGAACACCGATAAACTCATCTTT. It encodes CACDPVGRSEGNTDKLIF.

In this sample, this clone is medium-sized (0.01 to 0.1%). A read error likely explains this, since a far larger clone differs by one base. This sequence joins TRDV2 and TRDJ1; 11 positions match TRDD3. The CDR3 runs 19 residues. Germline lookup yields CDR1 GEAIGNYY and CDR2 EKD. In DNA form, the CDR3 reads TGTGCCTGTGACACCTATCTCGCGTACTGGGGGATAGTGAGCGATAAACCCATCTTT. This sequence encodes CACDTYLAYWGIVSDKPIF.

This clone has just a few counts. This likely traces to a read error, being one base from a far larger clone. Additional DNA sequences in this sample encode the identical CDR3. The chain joins TRDV2 to TRDJ1, with 7 bases fitting TRDD3. V dropped 0 bases and J dropped 5; count of bases not matched to a gene: 20. The CDR3 sequence is 19 residues long. Germline loops: CDR1 GEAIGNYY, CDR2 EKD. Here the CDR3 DNA reads TGTGCCTGTGACACCGTCGACTGGGGAAGCCCAAGACAAGAGGATAAACTCATCTTT. Its translation: CACDTVDWGSPRQEDKLIF.

This clone came up a few times. The protein held in TCRdb is that of a much larger clone and does not match this DNA's translation at residue 3, likely because of a read error; the protein shown is translated from the DNA. In DNA form, the CDR3 reads TGTGCCTATGACAATACTGGGGGATACTCCTGGGACACCCGACAGATGTTTTTC. Protein product: CAYDNTGGYSWDTRQMFF. The V and J genes are TRDV2 and TRDJ3; 11 positions match TRDD3. CDR3 length: 18 residues. CDR1 is GEAIGNYY, CDR2 EKD, per germline.